These 28 T cell receptor beta chains share one sample of origin, sequenced in a study of T-cell memory formation after mild COVID-19. TCRdb ran MiXCR on the 5' RACE reads and lists one entry per CDR3 protein. The profile shows a few hundred thousand distinct CDR3 sequences, around 28% of them singletons. The sample comprised PBMCs or a T cell subset sorted from them (not recorded which). The receptors were gathered from an adult woman who had mild COVID-19 (a few samples of this study predate the infection). Cell type and time point are not known.

This clonotype was recorded a few times. The rearrangement joins TRBV28 to TRBJ2-7; D is perhaps TRBD1 or TRBD2 (5 bases each). The CDR3 sequence is 13 residues long. Between the trimmed V and J ends, which lost 0 bases and 5 bases, there was a span of 8 bases. Germline V gene lookup returns CDR1 MDHEN and CDR2 SYDVKM. CDR3 region: CASSLWLGDEQYF. DNA for the CDR3: TGTGCCAGCAGTTTATGGCTGGGGGACGAGCAGTACTTC.

The rearrangement uses TRBV4-2 and TRBJ2-4; D might be TRBD2 (7 bases). Trimming pared 5 bases from V and 12 bases from J, leaving 23 bases between. The CDR3 loop spans 15 amino acids. Germline assignment: CDR1 LGHNA and CDR2 YNFKEQ. The CDR3 sequence is CASSIHPTSRGHQYF. In nucleotides, the CDR3 is TGTGCCAGCAGCATCCACCCGACTAGCCGGGGGCATCAGTACTTC.

Only a few counts were recorded for this clonotype. The genes are TRBV29-1 and TRBJ2-7, with D perhaps matching TRBD1 (5 bases). Trimming shortened V by 0 bases and J by 3 bases, and 9 bases separated the two germline ends. The CDR3 loop spans 13 amino acids. Germline V gene data show CDR1 as SQVTM and CDR2 as ANQGSEA. CDR3 loop: CSVEDPGYYEQYF. The CDR3 DNA reads as TGCAGCGTTGAAGACCCAGGGTACTACGAGCAGTACTTC.

V is TRBV12-3 or TRBV12-4 and J is TRBJ1-1; TRBD1 matches at 8 bases. This CDR3 is built from 14 residues. V was pared by 5 bases and J by 1 base, with 3 bases of the junction left unmatched. CDR3 nucleotides: TGTGCCAGCAGTGGACAGGGCAGGAACACTGAAGCTTTCTTT. The encoded protein is CASSGQGRNTEAFF.

The J gene is TRBJ1-2, the V gene TRBV7-9; D is ambiguous. Trimming removed 2 bases from V and 4 bases from J, with 11 bases in between. This CDR3 has 14 residues. Germline CDR1 SEHNR, CDR2 FQNEAQ (reference sequence). In DNA form, the CDR3 reads TGTGCCAGCAGCTTAAAGGGCTCTATCTATGGCTACACCTTC. Protein: CASSLKGSIYGYTF. Together with reference TRBV7-9 and TRBJ1-2, the CDR3 gives the full variable domain: DTGVSQNPRHKITKRGQNVTFRCDPISEHNRLYWYRQTLGQGPEFLTYFQNEAQLEKSRLLSDRFSAERPKGSFSTLEIQRTEQGDSAMYLCASSLKGSIYGYTFGSGTRLTVV.

At least ten counts were recorded for this clonotype. This rearrangement joins TRBV7-8 to TRBJ2-1; tentative D call: TRBD2 (5 bases). The CDR3 is 18 amino acids. The germline V gene has CDR1 SGHVS and CDR2 FQNEAQ. The V end lost 1 base, the J end lost 0 bases, and 16 bases lay between the germline ends. Here the CDR3 reads CASSLVARQTSSYNEQFF. CDR3 DNA: TGTGCCAGCAGCTTAGTAGCGCGCCAGACAAGCTCCTACAATGAGCAGTTCTTC.

CDR3 in amino acids: CATRPQGFNEKLFF. Written as DNA, the CDR3 is TGTGCCACCAGGCCCCAGGGCTTTAATGAAAAACTGTTTTTT. The chain carries TRBV15 and TRBJ1-4, with D possibly TRBD1 on 5 matching bases. Trimming pared 6 bases from V and 4 bases from J, leaving 12 bases between. There are 14 residues in the CDR3. Germline V CDR1 and CDR2: LNHNV, YYDKDF (reference sequence).

This clonotype was counted between two and nine times. The chain is built from TRBV15 and TRBJ2-6; D gene uncertain. This CDR3 contains 17 residues. V was shortened by 4 bases and J by 0 bases, with 13 bases between the two germline ends. Germline values: CDR1 LNHNV, CDR2 YYDKDF (reference sequence). The CDR3 sequence: CATSKGSLSSGANVLTF. DNA for the CDR3: TGTGCCACCAGCAAAGGTTCGCTAAGCTCTGGGGCCAACGTCCTGACTTTC.

This CDR3 reads CSVQRQSGELFF. Written as DNA, the CDR3 is TGCAGCGTACAAAGACAGTCCGGGGAGCTGTTTTTT. V is TRBV29-1 and J is TRBJ2-2, with a weak D call TRBD1 (5 bases). The V and J ends lost 6 bases and 6 bases respectively, with 11 bases between them. This CDR3 region has 12 residues. Germline assignment: CDR1 SQVTM and CDR2 ANQGSEA.

The chain couples TRBV10-3 to TRBJ2-1; perhaps D is TRBD1 or TRBD2 (5 bases each). The V and J ends lost 10 bases and 7 bases respectively, with 11 bases between them. Germline V gives CDR1 ENHRY, CDR2 SYGVKD. The length of the CDR3 is 11 residues. The CDR3 loop is CATGQANEQFF. DNA of the CDR3: TGTGCCACGGGGCAGGCGAATGAGCAGTTCTTC.

The chain combines TRBV24-1 with TRBJ1-1, with 7 nucleotides matching TRBD1. The germline gives CDR1 KGHDR, CDR2 SFDVKD. This CDR3 contains 15 residues. After removal of 4 bases from V and 1 base from J, the junction contained 5 bases not matched to a gene. Written as DNA, the CDR3 is TGTGCCACCAGTGAATCTGGGACAGAGAACACTGAAGCTTTCTTT. This codes for CATSESGTENTEAFF.

DNA for the CDR3: TGTGCCAGCTGGCGGGACCCCTACGAGCAGTACTTC. Amino acid sequence: CASWRDPYEQYF. The V gene is TRBV2, the J gene TRBJ2-7; D perhaps matches TRBD2 (6 bases). The CDR3 contains 12 residues. Deletions cut 8 bases from V and 2 bases from J, with 10 bases between. Germline CDR1 reads SNHLY; CDR2 reads FYNNEI.

The V call is TRBV13, the J call TRBJ2-1, with TRBD2 as a possible D gene (7 bases). Germline CDR1 is PRHDT and CDR2 is FYEKMQ (reference sequence). The CDR3 has 13 amino acids. The V gene lost 5 bases and the J gene lost 7 bases, with 12 bases spanning the gap. As DNA, the CDR3 is TGTGCCAGCAGCCGGGGGCGGGGGAATGAGCAGTTCTTC. Encoded protein: CASSRGRGNEQFF.

The gene calls are TRBV7-9 and TRBJ2-3; no firm D call. The CDR3 extends over 13 amino acids. Germline lookup yields CDR1 SEHNR and CDR2 FQNEAQ (reference sequence). The ends were cut back, 2 bases at V and 1 base at J, with 4 bases in the middle. The CDR3 region is CASSLYGTDTQYF. Here the CDR3 DNA reads TGTGCCAGCAGCTTATACGGCACAGATACGCAGTATTTT. The full variable domain, rest sourced from reference TRBV7-9 and TRBJ2-3, is DTGVSQNPRHKITKRGQNVTFRCDPISEHNRLYWYRQTLGQGPEFLTYFQNEAQLEKSRLLSDRFSAERPKGSFSTLEIQRTEQGDSAMYLCASSLYGTDTQYFGPGTRLTVL.

The genes are TRBV28 and TRBJ1-6, with 8 bases fitting TRBD1. The germline CDR1 and CDR2 sequences are MDHEN and SYDVKM. V shed 5 bases and J 8 bases; nucleotides not matched to a gene: 14. The CDR3 is 17 residues long. This chain's CDR3 is CASSPSGQAAYDSPLHF. CDR3 bases: TGTGCCAGCAGTCCATCGGGACAGGCGGCATATGATTCACCCCTCCACTTT.

This clonotype came up a few times. The rearrangement joins TRBV6-5 to TRBJ2-2; the D is unclear. The CDR3 is made up of 15 amino acids. V lost 0 bases, J lost 1 base, and 6 bases lay in between. The germline V gene encodes CDR1 MNHEY and CDR2 SVGAGI. The CDR3 nucleotides are TGTGCCAGCAGTTACTCGAGACGGAACACCGGGGAGCTGTTTTTT. It is translated as CASSYSRRNTGELFF.

The sample holds a few counts of this clonotype. V usage is TRBV7-9 and J usage is TRBJ2-6, with 10 bases matching TRBD1. Trimming cost V 5 bases and J 0 bases; bases outside gene matches: 4. CDR3 length equals 17 residues. Germline V lookup: CDR1 SEHNR, CDR2 FQNEAQ (reference sequence). The CDR3 region is CASSHRTGGSGANVLTF. CDR3 in DNA: TGTGCCAGCAGCCACCGGACAGGGGGCTCTGGGGCCAACGTCCTGACTTTC. The entire variable domain, with the rest obtained from reference TRBV7-9 and TRBJ2-6, is as follows: DTGVSQNPRHKITKRGQNVTFRCDPISEHNRLYWYRQTLGQGPEFLTYFQNEAQLEKSRLLSDRFSAERPKGSFSTLEIQRTEQGDSAMYLCASSHRTGGSGANVLTFGAGSRLTVL.

V gene TRBV12-3 or TRBV12-4 combines with J gene TRBJ1-1; D uncertain. Trimming took 4 bases from V and 1 from J, leaving 10 bases between them. The CDR3 runs to 14 residues. DNA of the CDR3: TGTGCCAGCAGTTCTAGAGGGCCGAACACTGAAGCTTTCTTT. Translation gives CASSSRGPNTEAFF.

This clonotype was seen a handful of times. The chain recombines TRBV7-2 with TRBJ2-3; D perhaps matches TRBD2 (6 bases). V was pared by 5 bases and J by 4 bases, with 16 bases between. This CDR3 contains 15 residues. Germline V CDR1 and CDR2: SGHTA, FQGNSA. The chain's CDR3 is CASSPSGPAADTQYF. The DNA of the CDR3 is TGTGCCAGCAGCCCCAGCGGGCCAGCGGCAGATACGCAGTATTTT. Full variable domain (rest looked up from reference TRBV7-2 and TRBJ2-3): GAGVSQSPSNKVTEKGKDVELRCDPISGHTALYWYRQSLGQGLEFLIYFQGNSAPDKSGLPSDRFSAERTGGSVSTLTIQRTQQEDSAVYLCASSPSGPAADTQYFGPGTRLTVL.

The rearrangement uses TRBV2 and TRBJ2-3; D tentatively fits TRBD1 or TRBD2 (6 bases each). Trimming pared 6 bases from V and 6 bases from J, leaving 13 bases between. In germline, CDR1 is SNHLY, CDR2 FYNNEI. The CDR3 runs 13 residues. Here the CDR3 reads CASSWGALDTQYF. The DNA for the CDR3 is TGTGCCAGCAGCTGGGGGGCTTTGGATACGCAGTATTTT.

CDR3 sequence: CASSPLSGGGNSPLHF. The CDR3 DNA sequence: TGTGCCAGCAGCCCACTATCGGGAGGGGGCAATTCACCCCTCCACTTT. This chain joins TRBV7-8 and TRBJ1-6; TRBD1 matches 7 bases. The CDR3 runs to 16 residues. The germline V gene has CDR1 SGHVS and CDR2 FQNEAQ. Germline trimming cut 5 bases from V and 7 bases from J; bases unmatched to any gene: 11.

The chain joins TRBV7-9 to TRBJ1-1, with D unclear. Germline V CDR1 and CDR2: SEHNR, FQNEAQ (reference sequence). The CDR3 contains 12 residues. The germline V and J ends were trimmed by 4 bases and 6 bases, with 9 bases remaining between them. This CDR3 is CASSSVPPEAFF. In DNA form, the CDR3 reads TGTGCCAGCAGCTCAGTCCCCCCTGAAGCTTTCTTT.

The CDR3 reads CASSRSPGPSGNTIYF. The CDR3, as DNA: TGTGCCAGCAGCCGTTCGCCGGGCCCCTCCGGAAACACCATATATTTT. The chain combines TRBV7-8 with TRBJ1-3; D not certain. The ends were cut back, 5 bases at V and 4 bases at J, with 18 bases in the middle. Looked up from germline, CDR1 is SGHVS and CDR2 is FQNEAQ. The CDR3 runs 16 residues.

This clonotype showed up many times. At one end the junction does not follow the germline gene, possibly because of a read error. This chain links TRBV5-1 with TRBJ2-6; D perhaps matches TRBD2 (5 bases). Germline CDR1 reads SGHRS; CDR2 reads YFSETQ. This CDR3 contains 14 residues. The CDR3 DNA reads as TGTGCCAGCAGCTTAGGGAGTGGGGCCAACGTCCTGACTTTC. Translation: CASSLGSGANVLTF.

This clonotype was picked up many times. The chain carries TRBV6-1 and TRBJ1-1, with D possibly being TRBD1 (5 bases). Looked up from germline, CDR1 is MNHNS and CDR2 is SASEGT. The V end lost 2 bases, the J end lost 4 bases, and 11 bases lay between the germline ends. The CDR3 loop spans 14 amino acids. The CDR3 bases are TGTGCCAGCAGTGAACAGGGAAGCAGCACTGAAGCTTTCTTT. This codes for CASSEQGSSTEAFF.

This rearrangement joins TRBV30 to TRBJ1-5; D unresolved. The V and J ends lost 0 bases and 10 bases respectively, with 10 bases between them. This CDR3 has 12 amino acids. Germline loops: CDR1 GTSNPN, CDR2 SVGIG (reference sequence). CDR3 DNA sequence: TGTGCCTGGAGTGTTTTTTGGGGACCCCAGCATTTT. Translating it yields CAWSVFWGPQHF.

The chain links TRBV11-2 to TRBJ2-7; weak D call: TRBD1 (6 bases). CDR1 SGHAT and CDR2 FQNNGV come from the germline V gene. The V end lost 6 bases, the J end lost 2 bases, and 20 bases lay between the germline ends. The CDR3 runs to 16 residues. CDR3 nucleotide sequence: TGTGCCAGCAGGGGGGCGAGTGAGCAGGGCACCTACGAGCAGTACTTC. Encoded protein: CASRGASEQGTYEQYF. The complete variable domain, with remaining parts taken from reference TRBV11-2 and TRBJ2-7, reads EAGVAQSPRYKIIEKRQSVAFWCNPISGHATLYWYQQILGQGPKLLIQFQNNGVVDDSQLPKDRFSAERLKGVDSTLKIQPAKLEDSAVYLCASRGASEQGTYEQYFGPGTRLTVT.

This rearrangement joins TRBV12-3 or TRBV12-4 to TRBJ1-2, with a possible D match to TRBD1 (5 bases). Trimming left V 2 bases short and J 4 bases short, with 14 bases between. The CDR3 is made up of 15 amino acids. CDR3 sequence reads: CASSLTPGRAYGYTF. The CDR3 coding sequence is TGTGCCAGCAGTTTAACCCCAGGGCGGGCCTATGGCTACACCTTC.